The text below deals with one T cell receptor (beta chain). Germline V gene lookup returns CDR1 SGHTA and CDR2 FQGNSA. This CDR3 region has 13 residues. V shed 7 bases and J shed 2 bases, with 10 bases lying between them. Original handling: Quantification of nucleated cells was approximated via reference gene primer amplification. TCRdb's table, derived via immunoSEQ multiplex PCR, lists solely in-frame clones and lacks some. V and J calls and clone size follow that table, whereas D and trimming were derived from the DNA. The sample carries roughly 190,000 clones, roughly 82% recorded once. The record originates from a study of blood T cell repertoires in COVID-19.

The sample consisted of peripheral blood. The sequence derives from a woman aged 55 to 70 with COVID-19, enrolled during active disease. This chain uses TRBV7-2 with TRBJ2-3; D is uncertain. The CDR3 DNA reads as TGTGCCAGCACCCTGGGCGCCACAGATACGCAGTATTTT. Its translation is CASTLGATDTQYF.